The rows below give T cell receptor beta chains drawn from one sample of a study of response to subunit inactivated influenza vaccine. TCRdb re-called the RT-PCR reads with MiXCR, one entry per CDR3 protein. The sample records hundreds of thousands of distinct CDR3 sequences, around 13% being singletons. The material sequenced was PBMCs from blood, taken 14 days before vaccination. The receptors were gathered from a man aged 50 to 60 who received an inactivated influenza vaccine. The CDR3 runs from the conserved cysteine through the conserved F or W. The D gene is left open where the match is weak. Size tells how often a clone was seen (once, few, many) or the class of an expanded clone, and some rows leave it out.

J,D,V,size,CDR3,DNA
TRBJ1-4,TRBD1,TRBV7-8,-,CASRRQGRYEKLFF,TGTGCCAGCAGACGACAGGGACGTTATGAAAAACTGTTTTTT
TRBJ2-3,-,TRBV12-3/TRBV12-4,few,CASSFRGQRTDTQYF,TGTGCCAGCAGTTTTCGGGGACAACGCACAGATACGCAGTATTTT
TRBJ2-3,TRBD2,TRBV12-3/TRBV12-4,few,CASSPASGGTDTQYF,TGTGCCAGCAGTCCGGCTAGCGGGGGGACAGATACGCAGTATTTT
TRBJ2-7,-,TRBV5-1,-,CASSQGTSTYEQYF,TGCGCCAGCAGCCAAGGGACATCCACCTACGAGCAGTACTTC
TRBJ2-1,TRBD2,TRBV4-2,many,CASSHPSGRFNNEQFF,TGTGCCAGCAGCCACCCTAGCGGGAGGTTCAACAATGAGCAGTTCTTC
TRBJ2-7,-,TRBV15,many,CATSRDRSYEQYF,TGTGCCACCAGCAGAGATAGGTCCTACGAGCAGTACTTC
TRBJ2-3,-,TRBV12-3/TRBV12-4,few,CASLGLGDTDTQYF,TGTGCCAGCCTGGGCTTGGGGGACACAGATACGCAGTATTTT
TRBJ1-1,-,TRBV6-6,-,CASSYGAITEAFF,TGTGCCAGCAGTTACGGGGCCATAACTGAAGCTTTCTTT
TRBJ1-6,-,TRBV18,many,CASSPVPAENSPLHF,TGTGCCAGCTCACCAGTTCCCGCAGAGAATTCACCCCTCCACTTT
TRBJ1-1,TRBD1,TRBV25-1,-,CASSETGQGPRTEAFF,TGTGCCAGCAGTGAAACGGGACAGGGGCCGAGGACTGAAGCTTTCTTT
TRBJ2-3,-,TRBV29-1,many,CSVETGGRTDTQYF,TGCAGCGTTGAAACGGGGGGCCGCACAGATACGCAGTATTTT
TRBJ2-1,TRBD2,TRBV11-2,-,CASALGRGFPYNEQFF,TGTGCCAGCGCGCTAGGGCGGGGGTTCCCCTACAATGAGCAGTTCTTC
TRBJ2-5,TRBD2,TRBV5-4,-,CASSSTSSGETQYF,TGTGCCAGCAGCTCCACATCTAGCGGAGAGACCCAGTACTTC
TRBJ2-7,TRBD1,TRBV11-1,-,CATKKDRGSYEQYF,TGTGCCACCAAAAAAGACAGGGGGTCCTACGAGCAGTACTTC
TRBJ2-1,-,TRBV4-3,many,CASSQDHPGLLGQFF,TGCGCCAGCAGCCAAGATCACCCGGGACTGCTAGGGCAGTTCTTC
TRBJ2-5,TRBD2,TRBV3-1,-,CASRLEGLAGWETQYF,TGTGCCAGCAGGTTGGAGGGACTAGCGGGTTGGGAGACCCAGTACTTC
TRBJ2-6,-,TRBV12-3/TRBV12-4,-,CASSPRNYLRANVLTF,TGTGCCAGCAGTCCACGGAACTATCTTCGGGCCAACGTCCTGACTTTC
TRBJ2-1,-,TRBV20-1,-,CSARDDAGPYNEQFF,TGCAGTGCTAGAGATGACGCGGGCCCCTACAATGAGCAGTTCTTC
TRBJ2-1,-,TRBV5-6,few,CASSLDVAVNEQFF,TGTGCCAGCAGCTTGGATGTCGCAGTCAATGAGCAGTTCTTC
TRBJ2-7,-,TRBV19,-,CASSIRARGSYEQYF,TGTGCCAGTAGTATTAGGGCCCGAGGTTCCTACGAGCAGTACTTC
TRBJ2-7,-,TRBV3-1,-,CASSPWEVGEQYF,TGTGCCAGCAGCCCCTGGGAGGTAGGCGAGCAGTACTTC
TRBJ1-1,TRBD1,TRBV6-2/TRBV6-3,many,CASSQGARTEAFF,TGTGCCAGCAGTCAGGGGGCTCGGACTGAAGCTTTCTTT
TRBJ2-7,-,TRBV4-2,many,CASSVEVGSYEQYF,TGTGCCAGCAGCGTAGAGGTGGGCTCCTACGAGCAGTACTTC
TRBJ2-1,-,TRBV5-1,-,CASSLGMQSVSYNEQFF,TGCGCCAGCAGCTTGGGTATGCAGTCCGTATCCTACAATGAGCAGTTCTTC
TRBJ2-3,TRBD2,TRBV27,many,CASSLNGVAGGPVPDTQYF,TGTGCCAGCAGTTTAAACGGGGTAGCGGGAGGGCCCGTACCAGATACGCAGTATTTT
TRBJ2-1,TRBD2,TRBV9,few,CASSVGPAGGPYFSNEQFF,TGTGCCAGCAGCGTAGGACCAGCGGGGGGGCCGTACTTCAGTAATGAGCAGTTCTTC
TRBJ2-3,-,TRBV27,few,CASKALGGTDTQYF,TGTGCCAGCAAAGCCCTGGGGGGCACAGATACGCAGTATTTT
TRBJ1-3,TRBD1,TRBV7-8,-,CASSSDRLGNTIYF,TGTGCCAGCAGCTCGGACAGGCTCGGAAACACCATATATTTT
TRBJ2-2,-,TRBV20-1,-,CSASAGNTGELFF,TGCAGTGCTAGTGCCGGTAACACCGGGGAGCTGTTTTTT
TRBJ2-5,TRBD2,TRBV25-1,-,CASSGAGGREETQYF,TGTGCCAGCAGTGGAGCGGGGGGGCGCGAAGAGACCCAGTACTTC
TRBJ1-3,-,TRBV15,-,CATSRDRGAGNTIYF,TGTGCCACCAGCAGAGATCGAGGGGCCGGAAACACCATATATTTT
TRBJ2-5,-,TRBV2,few,CATRAAETQYF,TGTGCCACACGAGCGGCGGAGACCCAGTACTTC
TRBJ2-2,-,TRBV6-1,-,CASSRTTTGTGELFF,TGTGCCAGCAGTCGCACCACTACAGGGACCGGGGAGCTGTTTTTT
TRBJ2-1,-,TRBV20-1,few,CSARPLAGAFNEQFF,TGCAGTGCTAGGCCACTTGCCGGGGCGTTCAATGAGCAGTTCTTC
TRBJ2-1,TRBD1,TRBV28,many,CASSLWTGTNEQFF,TGTGCCAGCAGTTTATGGACAGGGACAAATGAGCAGTTCTTC
TRBJ2-7,TRBD2,TRBV27,-,CASSLRLPGLAGHEQYF,TGTGCCAGCAGTTTAAGATTACCGGGACTAGCGGGCCACGAGCAGTACTTC
TRBJ1-5,-,TRBV30,few,CAWIIGQTNQPQHF,TGTGCCTGGATAATTGGACAGACCAATCAGCCCCAGCATTTT
TRBJ1-5,TRBD1,TRBV4-2,few,CASSQQGATNQPQHF,TGTGCCAGCAGCCAACAGGGGGCTACCAATCAGCCCCAGCATTTT
TRBJ2-7,TRBD1,TRBV9,-,CASSVAGTASYEQYF,TGTGCCAGCAGCGTAGCCGGGACAGCCTCCTACGAGCAGTACTTC
TRBJ1-4,-,TRBV5-1,few,CASSLNPGRGNEKLFF,TGCGCCAGCAGCTTAAACCCGGGACGTGGTAATGAAAAACTGTTTTTT
TRBJ2-5,-,TRBV7-9,few,CASSPRRLRDSQETQYF,TGTGCCAGCAGCCCCCGCCGATTGCGGGACAGCCAAGAGACCCAGTACTTC
TRBJ2-7,TRBD2,TRBV20-1,few,CSASGGEDEQYF,TGCAGTGCTAGCGGGGGGGAAGACGAGCAGTACTTC
TRBJ1-1,-,TRBV28,many,CASRRTSLNTEAFF,TGTGCCAGCAGGAGGACATCTCTCAACACTGAAGCTTTCTTT
TRBJ2-7,TRBD2,TRBV5-6,once,CASSLIAGARYEQYF,TGTGCCAGCAGCCTAATAGCGGGGGCTAGGTACGAGCAGTACTTC
TRBJ2-3,TRBD2,TRBV5-1,few,CASSLESGGWDTQYF,TGCGCCAGCAGCTTGGAGAGCGGGGGGTGGGATACGCAGTATTTT
TRBJ2-7,-,TRBV7-2,many,CASSLAGSSYEQYF,TGTGCCAGCAGCCTGGCGGGAAGCTCCTACGAGCAGTACTTC
TRBJ2-5,TRBD1,TRBV12-3/TRBV12-4,many,CASRDPGQGTLTQYF,TGTGCCAGCAGAGATCCGGGACAGGGCACCCTCACCCAGTACTTC
TRBJ2-6,TRBD1,TRBV7-9,-,CASSYPGQGVGANVLTF,TGTGCCAGCAGCTACCCGGGACAGGGGGTCGGGGCCAACGTCCTGACTTTC
TRBJ2-4,TRBD1,TRBV5-6,-,CASSLFTGGAKNIQYF,TGTGCCAGCAGCTTGTTTACAGGGGGAGCCAAAAACATTCAGTACTTC